This TCR beta chain was found in a study of cytomegalovirus exposure and HLA in healthy donors. Study background: The same platform used for the approximately 700 first-cohort repertoires was also used for the 100 to 150 validation repertoires, as a later analysis reported.

The ends were cut back, 0 bases at V and 0 bases at J, with 19 bases in the middle. The CDR3 consists of 18 residues. The germline gives CDR1 SGHDT, CDR2 YYEEEE. Libraries were prepared by immunoSEQ multiplex PCR; TCRdb keeps only in-frame clonotypes and omits some of them. The data hold over 60,000 clones, with around 95% observed a single time. The J gene is TRBJ2-7, the V gene TRBV5-6; D is perhaps TRBD1 (6 bases). The source is a man younger than 35 in good health and CMV-seronegative. The sample was PBMCs. This chain's CDR3 is CASSLGWDRDTSSYEQYF. The CDR3 bases are TGTGCCAGCAGCTTGGGTTGGGACCGGGACACGAGCTCCTACGAGCAGTACTTC.